This T cell receptor beta chain was sequenced during a study of Graves' ophthalmopathy and Graves' hyperthyroidism. General study results and limits: Blood also contained most of the expanded thyroid clonotypes above 0.001 frequency. In separating ophthalmopathy from stable hyperthyroidism, a 13-signature model achieved approximately 91% sensitivity and 81.08% specificity.

Trimming took off 4 bases at V and 6 bases at J, with 13 bases between the two ends. Germline loops: CDR1 KGHSH, CDR2 LQKENI. The CDR3 sequence is 13 residues long. The TCR beta CDR3 regions underwent amplification from RNA transcripts. Second-round multiplex PCR came after first-round RT-PCR with HTBI primers. TCRdb ran MiXCR on the multiplex PCR reads and lists one entry per CDR3 protein. The repertoire holds over a million distinct CDR3 sequences, with roughly 35% as singletons. Diagnosis was based on clinical symptoms, serum thyroxine, TRAb, thyroid ultrasound and orbital computed tomography. Remarks on this clonotype: The antigen is unknown.

The sample consisted of peripheral blood or thyroid tissue (not recorded which). This chain uses TRBV18 with TRBJ2-7, with D tentatively TRBD1 (6 bases). This TCR derives from an adult man with Graves' hyperthyroidism. Here the CDR3 DNA reads TGTGCCAGCTCACTTTACGGACAGCCCGAGCAGTACTTC. Protein product: CASSLYGQPEQYF.